The present TCR beta chain was sequenced within a study of OX40 agonist ivuxolimab in advanced cancers. In the study overall: Three patients showed partial responses: one hepatocellular carcinoma and two cutaneous melanoma cases.

Autoimmune disease history or systemic immunosuppression led to patient exclusion. The ends lost 0 bases at V and 2 bases at J; junction bases unmatched: 8. CDR1 and CDR2 from the germline V gene are MGHRA and YSYEKL. This CDR3 region has 17 residues. The study, taken as a whole, reports: Partial responders at 0.1-3.0 mg/kg showed near-lowest clonal expansion.

Repertoires were generated with immunoSEQ multiplex PCR, while TCRdb's copy carries only in-frame clones and drops some. The sample carries approximately 70,000 clones, 65% to 90% recorded once. About this clone itself: Its antigen is not known.

The sequence came from an adult with an advanced solid tumor such as melanoma, head and neck, liver or kidney cancer. Sequenced material: CD4+ or CD8+ T cells sorted from blood, taken in a trial of the OX40 agonist ivuxolimab. The chain joins TRBV4-1 to TRBJ2-5, with 8 bases matching TRBD1. CDR3 region: CASSQDPQGAIQETQYF. CDR3 sequence (DNA): TGCGCCAGCAGCCAAGACCCCCAGGGGGCAATTCAAGAGACCCAGTACTTC.